This T cell receptor beta chain is from a study of identical twins. Via MiXCR, TCRdb re-called the 5' RACE reads, giving one row per CDR3 protein. In the table there are about 790,000 distinct CDR3 sequences, about 18% of which are singletons. Looked up from germline, CDR1 is DFQATT and CDR2 is SNEGSKA (reference sequence). This CDR3 comprises 13 residues. Trimming removed 6 bases from V and 1 base from J, with 11 bases in between. These records were also assigned to another study, of T cells expressing NK-cell markers.

This receptor was obtained from a woman younger than 30 in good health. The gene calls are TRBV20-1 and TRBJ2-3; the D gene is possibly TRBD2 (6 bases). The sample taken for sequencing was PBMCs. Here the CDR3 reads CSAPQRGTDTQYF. DNA of the CDR3: TGCAGTGCCCCCCAGCGGGGCACAGATACGCAGTATTTT.